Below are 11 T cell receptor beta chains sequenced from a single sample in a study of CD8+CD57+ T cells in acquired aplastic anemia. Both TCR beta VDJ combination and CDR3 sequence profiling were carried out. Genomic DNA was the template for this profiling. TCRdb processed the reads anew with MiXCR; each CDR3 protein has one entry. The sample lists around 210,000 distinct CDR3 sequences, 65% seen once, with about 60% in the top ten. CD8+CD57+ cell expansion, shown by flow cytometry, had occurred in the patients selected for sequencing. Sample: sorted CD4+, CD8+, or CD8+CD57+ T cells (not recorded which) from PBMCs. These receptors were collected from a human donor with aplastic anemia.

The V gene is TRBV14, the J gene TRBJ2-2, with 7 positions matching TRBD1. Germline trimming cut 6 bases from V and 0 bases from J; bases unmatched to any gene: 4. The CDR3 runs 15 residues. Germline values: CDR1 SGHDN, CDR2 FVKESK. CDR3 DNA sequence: TGTGCCAGCAGTCGGGACAGATCGAACACCGGGGAGCTGTTTTTT. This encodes CASSRDRSNTGELFF.

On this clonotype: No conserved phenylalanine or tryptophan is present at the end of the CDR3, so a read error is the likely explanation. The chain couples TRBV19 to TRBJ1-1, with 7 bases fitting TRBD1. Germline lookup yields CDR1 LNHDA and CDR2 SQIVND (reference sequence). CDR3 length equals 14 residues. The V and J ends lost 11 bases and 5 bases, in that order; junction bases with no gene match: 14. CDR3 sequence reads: CAGPRGARWTEAFL. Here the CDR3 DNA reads TGTGCCGGCCCCAGGGGGGCTCGTTGGACTGAAGCTTTCCTT.

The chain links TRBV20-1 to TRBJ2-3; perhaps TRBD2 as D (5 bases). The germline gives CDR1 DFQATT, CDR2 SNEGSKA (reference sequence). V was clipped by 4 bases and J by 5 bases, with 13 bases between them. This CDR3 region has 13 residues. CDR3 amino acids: CSAKVAKRDTQYF. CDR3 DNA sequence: TGCAGTGCTAAAGTAGCGAAAAGAGATACGCAGTATTTT.

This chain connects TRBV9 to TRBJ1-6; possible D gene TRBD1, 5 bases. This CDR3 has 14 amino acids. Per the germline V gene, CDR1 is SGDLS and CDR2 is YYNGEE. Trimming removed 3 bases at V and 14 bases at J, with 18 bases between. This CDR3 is CASSELGAAVSLHF. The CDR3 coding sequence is TGTGCCAGCAGCGAGCTCGGGGCGGCCGTATCCCTCCACTTT.

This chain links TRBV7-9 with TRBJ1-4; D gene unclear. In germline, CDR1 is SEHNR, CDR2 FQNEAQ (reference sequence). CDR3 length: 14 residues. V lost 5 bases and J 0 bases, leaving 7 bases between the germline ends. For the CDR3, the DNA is TGTGCCAGCAGCCTTCGAGCAACTAATGAAAAACTGTTTTTT. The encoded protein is CASSLRATNEKLFF. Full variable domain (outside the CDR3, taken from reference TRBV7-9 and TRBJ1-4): DTGVSQNPRHKITKRGQNVTFRCDPISEHNRLYWYRQTLGQGPEFLTYFQNEAQLEKSRLLSDRFSAERPKGSFSTLEIQRTEQGDSAMYLCASSLRATNEKLFFGSGTQLSVL.

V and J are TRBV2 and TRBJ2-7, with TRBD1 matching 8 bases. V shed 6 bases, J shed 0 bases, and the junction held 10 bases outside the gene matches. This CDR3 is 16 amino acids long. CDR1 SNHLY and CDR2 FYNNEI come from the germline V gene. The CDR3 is CASSALGTGYSYEQYF. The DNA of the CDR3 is TGTGCCAGCAGCGCCCTTGGGACAGGATACTCCTACGAGCAGTACTTC. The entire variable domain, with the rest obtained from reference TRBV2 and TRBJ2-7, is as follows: EPEVTQTPSHQVTQMGQEVILRCVPISNHLYFYWYRQILGQKVEFLVSFYNNEISEKSEIFDDQFSVERPDGSNFTLKIRSTKLEDSAMYFCASSALGTGYSYEQYFGPGTRLTVT.

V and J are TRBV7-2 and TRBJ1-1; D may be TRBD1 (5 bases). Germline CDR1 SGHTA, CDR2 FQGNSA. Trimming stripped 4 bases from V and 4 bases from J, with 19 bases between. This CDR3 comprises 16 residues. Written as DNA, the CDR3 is TGTGCCAGCAGCTCCACCCAGGGTTGGAGGAGCACTGAAGCTTTCTTT. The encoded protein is CASSSTQGWRSTEAFF.

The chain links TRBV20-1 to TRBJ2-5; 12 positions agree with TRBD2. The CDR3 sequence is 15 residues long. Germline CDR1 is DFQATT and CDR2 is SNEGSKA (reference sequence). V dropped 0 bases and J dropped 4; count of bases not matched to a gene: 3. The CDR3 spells CSARERGLAGETQYF. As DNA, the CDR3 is TGCAGTGCTAGAGAGAGGGGACTAGCGGGAGAGACCCAGTACTTC.

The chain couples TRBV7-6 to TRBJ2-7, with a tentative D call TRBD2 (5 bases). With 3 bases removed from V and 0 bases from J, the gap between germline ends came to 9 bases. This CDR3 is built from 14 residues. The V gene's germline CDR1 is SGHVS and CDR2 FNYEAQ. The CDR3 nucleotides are TGTGCCAGCAGCTTCTGGGAGAGCTCCTACGAGCAGTACTTC. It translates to CASSFWESSYEQYF.

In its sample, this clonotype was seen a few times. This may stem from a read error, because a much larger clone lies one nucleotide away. The CDR3 coding sequence is TGCGCCAGCAGCTGGGCTAGCCCGGAGACCCAGTACTTC. Residues: CASSWASPETQYF. The rearrangement uses TRBV5-1 and TRBJ2-5; a possible D gene is TRBD2 (5 bases). V lost 3 bases and J 5 bases, leaving 11 bases between the germline ends. The CDR3 covers 13 residues. Germline-derived CDR1 and CDR2 are SGHRS and YFSETQ.

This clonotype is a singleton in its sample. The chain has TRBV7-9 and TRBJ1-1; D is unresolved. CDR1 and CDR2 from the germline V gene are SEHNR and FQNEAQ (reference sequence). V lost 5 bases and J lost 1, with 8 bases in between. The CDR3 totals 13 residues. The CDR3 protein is CASSITRNTEAFF. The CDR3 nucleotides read TGTGCCAGCAGCATCACCAGGAACACTGAAGCTTTCTTT.